The clone carrying this T cell receptor beta chain turned up a few times. As yet, its antigen is unknown. This CDR3 region has 15 residues. The germline V gene encodes CDR1 SQVTM and CDR2 ANQGSEA. The junction had 9 bases not matched to a gene; V was cut back by 2 bases and J by 6 bases. TCRdb used MiXCR to reprocess the RT-PCR reads, holding one entry per CDR3 protein. The table shows about 780,000 distinct CDR3 sequences, with less than 20% occurring only once. This entry belongs to a study of response to subunit inactivated influenza vaccine. General study points: The study's authors posited that every seasonal influenza vaccination enlists few new T cells.

V is TRBV29-1 and J is TRBJ2-1; 8 positions match TRBD2. This clonotype was obtained from a man aged 50 to 60 who received an inactivated influenza vaccine. The sequenced sample was PBMCs from blood, obtained roughly 5 days after vaccination. The CDR3 is CSVEPGPGGANEQFF. In DNA form, the CDR3 reads TGCAGCGTTGAACCTGGTCCGGGAGGGGCCAATGAGCAGTTCTTC.